The rows below give T cell receptor beta chains drawn from one sample of a study of blood T cells in healthy people across ages. A single record per CDR3 protein comes from TCRdb applying MiXCR to the 5' RACE reads. The table has roughly 570,000 distinct CDR3 sequences, roughly 28% seen once. What was sequenced was blood. These TCRs come from a woman in her 70s in good health. Both conserved end residues are part of each CDR3. A D gene is named only where the DNA matches it firmly. For some rows the clone size is stated as once, few or many, or as a class when expanded; others skip it.

j_gene,len,d_gene,abundance,v_gene,CDR3aa,CDR3nt
TRBJ1-4,14,TRBD1,-,TRBV5-1,CASSPGQDGEKLFF,TGCGCCAGCAGCCCGGGACAGGATGGGGAAAAACTGTTTTTT
TRBJ1-2,15,TRBD1,-,TRBV29-1,CSVTGTGASNYGYTF,TGCAGCGTGACCGGGACAGGGGCCTCTAACTATGGCTACACCTTC
TRBJ1-1,15,-,once,TRBV19,CASSATGPRNTEAFF,TGTGCCAGTAGTGCCACAGGACCCAGGAACACTGAAGCTTTCTTT
TRBJ2-7,13,TRBD1,-,TRBV29-1,CSVELTGGYEQYF,TGCAGCGTTGAGCTGACAGGGGGCTACGAGCAGTACTTC
TRBJ2-7,13,-,-,TRBV3-1,CASGGAGAYEQYF,TGTGCCAGCGGGGGCGCGGGGGCCTACGAGCAGTACTTC
TRBJ1-1,14,-,once,TRBV20-1,CSARAHRIIAEAFF,TGCAGTGCTAGAGCCCACAGGATAATAGCTGAAGCTTTCTTT
TRBJ2-7,16,-,-,TRBV5-1,CASSLFVYQTVDEQYF,TGCGCCAGCAGCTTGTTCGTTTACCAGACGGTCGACGAGCAGTACTTC
TRBJ2-7,14,TRBD1,-,TRBV18,CASSPQTTGLEQYF,TGTGCCAGCTCACCTCAAACGACAGGGCTCGAGCAGTACTTC
TRBJ2-5,14,TRBD2,-,TRBV7-2,CASIVGGGQETQYF,TGTGCCAGCATCGTTGGGGGGGGACAAGAGACCCAGTACTTC
TRBJ2-5,12,-,-,TRBV29-1,CSASTGGGTQDF,TGCAGCGCCTCGACGGGTGGAGGGACCCAGGACTTC
TRBJ1-2,16,-,-,TRBV15,CATSRVTGLTNYGYTF,TGTGCCACCAGCAGAGTTACAGGGTTAACTAACTATGGCTACACCTTC
TRBJ2-7,15,TRBD1,-,TRBV4-3,CASATKGTGTYEQYF,TGCGCCAGCGCAACGAAAGGGACAGGGACCTACGAGCAGTACTTC
TRBJ2-5,16,TRBD1,-,TRBV6-1,CASRDYDRGEGETQYF,TGTGCCAGCAGGGACTACGACAGGGGTGAAGGGGAGACCCAGTACTTC
TRBJ2-7,17,-,-,TRBV5-4,CASSLDVSQADRGEQYF,TGTGCCAGCAGCTTGGATGTTTCACAGGCTGATAGGGGCGAGCAGTACTTC
TRBJ1-1,14,-,-,TRBV7-2,CASSLRAGDTEAFF,TGTGCCAGCAGCTTAAGGGCAGGGGACACTGAAGCTTTCTTT
TRBJ1-4,16,-,-,TRBV12-3/TRBV12-4,CASSPIGSATNEKLFF,TGTGCCAGCAGTCCGATCGGGAGCGCAACTAATGAAAAACTGTTTTTT
TRBJ2-1,12,-,-,TRBV12-3/TRBV12-4,CASSRLGRVPFF,TGTGCCAGCAGTCGGCTCGGCAGGGTACCATTCTTC
TRBJ2-1,15,TRBD2,-,TRBV2,CASSAGRTSIYEQFF,TGTGCCAGCAGTGCCGGCCGGACTAGTATCTATGAGCAGTTCTTC
TRBJ2-2,15,-,few,TRBV7-9,CASSPPGHNTGELSF,TGTGCCAGCAGCCCACCGGGACACAACACCGGAGAGCTGTCTTTT
TRBJ2-1,14,TRBD2,many,TRBV24-1,CATTYSGGANEQFF,TGTGCCACCACATATAGCGGGGGGGCGAATGAGCAGTTCTTC
TRBJ2-3,17,-,-,TRBV29-1,CSVDKRTARVGTDTQYF,TGCAGCGTTGATAAAAGGACAGCTAGGGTTGGCACAGATACGCAGTATTTT
TRBJ1-4,15,-,-,TRBV7-9,CASSEIGTTNEKLFF,TGTGCCAGCAGCGAAATAGGGACAACTAATGAAAAACTGTTTTTT
TRBJ1-2,14,-,-,TRBV4-3,CASSQDLETYGYTF,TGCGCCAGCAGCCAAGATCTGGAGACATATGGCTACACCTTC
TRBJ1-2,14,-,-,TRBV5-1,CASSSTGVLYGYTF,TGCGCCAGCAGCTCTACCGGGGTCCTTTATGGCTACACCTTC
TRBJ1-1,15,-,few,TRBV12-5,CASGPLTKGDTEAFF,TGTGCTAGTGGTCCGCTGACAAAGGGGGACACTGAAGCTTTCTTT
TRBJ2-5,16,-,-,TRBV5-7,CASSLVPGVNQETQYF,TGTGCCAGCAGCTTGGTCCCGGGGGTGAATCAAGAGACCCAGTACTTC
TRBJ1-4,15,TRBD1,-,TRBV10-3,CATRQGPYEEEKLFF,TGTGCCACCAGACAGGGGCCCTACGAGGAGGAAAAACTGTTTTTT
TRBJ1-2,14,-,many,TRBV7-2,CASSLVPANYGYTF,TGTGCCAGCAGCTTAGTACCGGCTAACTATGGCTACACCTTC
TRBJ1-2,15,TRBD1,-,TRBV9,CASSISPGQGGGYTF,TGTGCCAGCAGCATCTCCCCGGGACAGGGAGGTGGCTACACCTTC
TRBJ2-1,18,TRBD2,few,TRBV14,CASSQGPSLGGGHNEQFF,TGTGCCAGCAGCCAAGGCCCGTCCCTGGGCGGGGGACACAATGAGCAGTTCTTC
TRBJ2-1,16,TRBD2,-,TRBV5-1,CASSLESGGAGDEQFF,TGCGCCAGCAGCTTGGAGAGCGGGGGGGCCGGGGATGAGCAGTTCTTC